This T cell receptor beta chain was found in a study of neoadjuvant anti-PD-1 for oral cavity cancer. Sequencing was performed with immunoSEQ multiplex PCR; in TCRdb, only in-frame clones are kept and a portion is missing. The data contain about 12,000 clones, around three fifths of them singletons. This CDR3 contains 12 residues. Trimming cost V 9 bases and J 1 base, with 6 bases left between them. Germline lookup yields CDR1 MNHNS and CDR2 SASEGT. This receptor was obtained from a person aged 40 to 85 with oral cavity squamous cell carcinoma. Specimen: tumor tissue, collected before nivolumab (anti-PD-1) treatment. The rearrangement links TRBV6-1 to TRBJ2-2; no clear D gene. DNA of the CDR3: TGTGCCAGTGGATGGAACACCGGGGAGCTGTTTTTT. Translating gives CASGWNTGELFF.